Sequencing of this T cell receptor beta chain was carried out in a study of blood T cell repertoires in COVID-19. Across the whole study: The United States, Italy and Spain were the sources of the acute and convalescent COVID-19 samples. Nucleic acid was either cDNA or gDNA, and it came from T cells, B-cell-depleted T cells, or PBMCs.

The germline V gene encodes CDR1 LNHDA and CDR2 SQIVND (reference sequence). The CDR3 extends over 16 amino acids. The V end lost 5 bases, the J end lost 1 base, and 15 bases lay between the germline ends. The authors' processing: Estimated nucleated cell counts came from reference gene primer amplification. Profiling relied on immunoSEQ multiplex PCR, and the TCRdb table lists in-frame clones only, not all of them. The V and J calls and clone size were taken over from that table, and D and trimming were inferred from the DNA. The sample records 52,000 or so clones, approximately 86% being singletons.

The TCR sequence derives from a woman between 70 and 85 years old with active COVID-19. Material for sequencing was peripheral blood. The rearrangement links TRBV19 to TRBJ1-5; D remains unclear. CDR3 protein: CASSLPGDQSNQPQHF. CDR3 DNA sequence: TGTGCCAGTAGTTTACCGGGAGATCAAAGCAATCAGCCCCAGCATTTT.